This is a list of T cell receptor beta chains from one sample in a study of blood T cell repertoires in COVID-19. Profiled with immunoSEQ multiplex PCR; TCRdb holds only in-frame clones, not every one. The top ten clones hold around 1% of a sample with more than 150,000 clones, around nine tenths of them seen once. Sequenced input: peripheral blood. The receptors were sampled from a woman aged 18 to 35 who had recovered from COVID-19. Each CDR3 is given with its conserved first and last residue. The order of the fields is D gene, J gene, V gene, CDR3 protein, CDR3 DNA. A D gene is named only where the DNA matches it firmly.

TRBD2 TRBJ2-5 TRBV20-1 CSASSGGLFRETQYF TGCAGTGCGAGTAGCGGGGGGCTCTTCCGGGAGACCCAGTACTTC
TRBD2 TRBJ2-3 TRBV6-2/TRBV6-3 CASSFTLAGGEDTQYF TGTGCCAGCAGTTTTACTCTAGCGGGGGGTGAAGATACGCAGTATTTT
TRBD1 TRBJ1-1 TRBV7-2 CASSRDRVNTEAFF TGTGCCAGCAGCCGGGACAGGGTGAACACTGAAGCTTTCTTT
. TRBJ2-3 TRBV7-9 CASSLQDTQYF TGTGCCAGCAGCCTCCAGGATACGCAGTATTTT
TRBD2 TRBJ2-3 TRBV3-1/TRBV3-2 CASSQLRGLAGGPQDASTDTQYF TGTGCCAGCAGCCAGCTCAGGGGACTAGCGGGAGGGCCACAGGACGCTAGCACAGATACGCAGTATTTT
. TRBJ1-1 TRBV12-3/TRBV12-4 CASSTGPNTEAFF TGTGCCAGCAGTACAGGGCCGAACACTGAAGCTTTCTTT
. TRBJ1-5 TRBV7-9 CASSLSSNQPQHF TGTGCCAGCAGCCTGTCCAGCAATCAGCCCCAGCATTTT
TRBD2 TRBJ2-1 TRBV18 CASSPPPGGGGNEQFF TGTGCCAGCTCACCACCTCCGGGAGGGGGAGGGAATGAGCAGTTCTTC
TRBD1 TRBJ1-1 TRBV24-1 CATSDRTGSEAFF TGTGCCACCAGTGATAGGACAGGGTCTGAAGCTTTCTTT
TRBD1 TRBJ2-1 TRBV27 CASSLTGDNEQFF TGTGCCAGCAGCTTGACAGGGGACAATGAGCAGTTCTTC
. TRBJ1-5 TRBV24-1 CATGGGASNQPQHF TGTGCCACCGGGGGGGGTGCGAGCAATCAGCCCCAGCATTTT
. TRBJ2-1 TRBV18 CASSSKSASEQFF TGTGCCAGCTCCTCCAAGTCTGCGTCAGAGCAGTTCTTC
. TRBJ1-1 TRBV20-1 CSAPVNSEAFF TGCAGTGCTCCCGTTAACTCTGAAGCTTTCTTT
. TRBJ1-4 TRBV12-3/TRBV12-4 CASSVDFREKLFF TGTGCCAGCAGTGTGGACTTTAGGGAAAAACTGTTTTTT
. TRBJ2-1 TRBV5-1 CASSRRGGRGNEQFF TGCGCCAGCAGCCGAAGGGGGGGCCGAGGAAATGAGCAGTTCTTC
TRBD1 TRBJ2-5 TRBV5-1 CASSLYSTGGASQETQYF TGCGCCAGCAGCTTGTATTCGACAGGGGGCGCTTCCCAAGAGACCCAGTACTTC
. TRBJ2-5 TRBV19 CASGQKETQYF TGTGCCAGTGGACAGAAAGAGACCCAGTACTTC
TRBD2 TRBJ2-3 TRBV3-1/TRBV3-2 CASSQTGSGRREDTQYF TGTGCCAGCAGCCAGACAGGTAGCGGGAGGAGGGAAGATACGCAGTATTTT
. TRBJ2-3 TRBV18 CASSPGRGLLGDTQYF TGTGCCAGCTCACCGGGGCGGGGCCTCTTGGGAGATACGCAGTATTTT
. TRBJ2-1 TRBV6-5 CASSPTWGDNEQFF TGTGCCAGCAGTCCCACGTGGGGGGACAATGAGCAGTTCTTC
. TRBJ1-2 TRBV19 CASRPTDSPSEGYTF TGTGCCAGTAGACCTACCGACTCCCCTTCCGAAGGCTACACCTTC
. TRBJ2-3 TRBV5-5 CASSSLQGDTQYF TGTGCCAGCAGCTCGCTGCAGGGAGATACGCAGTATTTT
. TRBJ2-5 TRBV11-2 CASSPGEETQYF TGTGCCAGCAGCCCCGGTGAAGAGACCCAGTACTTC
TRBD1 TRBJ2-5 TRBV6-6 CATTLQGAGETQYF TGTGCCACCACCCTACAGGGGGCAGGAGAGACCCAGTACTTC
. TRBJ2-2 TRBV7-9 CASSLDGGELFF TGTGCCAGCAGCTTAGACGGCGGGGAGCTGTTTTTT
. TRBJ2-2 TRBV9 CASSPRLNGGELFF TGTGCCAGCAGCCCTAGACTGAACGGCGGGGAGCTGTTTTTT
TRBD2 TRBJ2-1 TRBV19 CASSISLAGGPYNEQFF TGTGCCAGTAGTATATCATTAGCGGGGGGGCCCTACAATGAGCAGTTCTTC
. TRBJ1-1 TRBV5-1 CASSKQGYSTEAFF TGCGCCAGCAGCAAACAGGGATATAGCACTGAAGCTTTCTTT
. TRBJ2-7 TRBV12-3/TRBV12-4 CASSPGFGEQYF TGTGCCAGCAGCCCAGGGTTCGGCGAGCAGTACTTC
. TRBJ2-5 TRBV29-1 CSVEGPKGGETQYF TGCAGCGTGGAGGGCCCTAAAGGAGGGGAGACCCAGTACTTC
TRBD1 TRBJ1-4 TRBV27 CASRRNRGRWSEKLFF TGTGCCAGCAGGCGTAACAGGGGCCGGTGGAGTGAAAAACTGTTTTTT
TRBD1 TRBJ2-2 TRBV9 CASSATGDAGELFF TGTGCCAGCAGCGCGACAGGGGACGCCGGGGAGCTGTTTTTT
. TRBJ2-5 TRBV2 CASSGVKETQYF TGTGCCAGCAGCGGGGTTAAAGAGACCCAGTACTTC
. TRBJ1-2 TRBV9 CASSVDLGEVGYTF TGTGCCAGCAGCGTAGATCTGGGGGAGGTTGGCTACACCTTC
. TRBJ2-5 TRBV21-1 CASSTSRAQETQYF TGTGCCAGCAGCACGTCTAGAGCGCAAGAGACCCAGTACTTC